The clone carrying this T cell receptor (beta chain) was recorded a few times. Its target is unknown. The CDR3 is 12 residues long. CDR1 is DFQATT, CDR2 SNEGSKA, per germline (reference sequence). This entry belongs to a study of CD8 T cells in ankylosing spondylitis. Study-level results: Seemingly distinctive of ankylosing spondylitis blood was a TCR beta motif formed by eight highly homologous variants. Earlier authors reported some of these motif variants in reactive arthritis synovial fluid and blood.

TCRdb reprocessed the 5' RACE reads with MiXCR, giving one entry per CDR3 protein. Counted here are some 840,000 distinct CDR3 sequences, about an eighth occurring once; the ten biggest clones make up about 0.49%. Input material: blood, either unsorted or a sorted T cell fraction (not recorded which). The TCR comes from a male donor with ankylosing spondylitis. This chain uses TRBV20-1 with TRBJ1-6; D perhaps matches TRBD1 (5 bases). The CDR3 loop is CRGGSYNSPLHF. The DNA of the CDR3 is TGCAGGGGGGGCTCCTATAATTCACCCCTCCACTTT.